These 13 T cell receptor beta chains share one sample of origin, sequenced in a study of cytomegalovirus exposure and HLA in healthy donors. Use of 60 Vbeta and 13 Jbeta primers characterized the PCR. TCRdb's table, derived via immunoSEQ multiplex PCR, lists solely in-frame clones and lacks some. The sample consists of some 150,000 clones, 80% to 90% of them appearing once. The sample consisted of PBMCs. The source of these receptors is a woman in her 40s in good health and CMV-seropositive.

This chain joins TRBV11-2 and TRBJ2-7; a weak D match, TRBD2 (6 bases). Germline loops: CDR1 SGHAT, CDR2 FQNNGV. V lost 0 bases to trimming and J lost 0 bases, with 15 bases between them. The CDR3 is made up of 17 amino acids. Written as DNA, the CDR3 is TGTGCCAGCAGCTTAGATGCCACTTTCGGGAGCTCCTACGAGCAGTACTTC. Protein product: CASSLDATFGSSYEQYF.

This chain links TRBV27 with TRBJ2-7; the match to TRBD2 covers 7 bases. This CDR3 is built from 14 residues. CDR1 MNHEY and CDR2 SMNVEV come from the germline V gene (reference sequence). V shed 3 bases and J 4 bases; nucleotides not matched to a gene: 6. The CDR3, as DNA: TGTGCCAGCAGTTTTGGGGCTAGCGGATACGAGCAGTACTTC. This gives the protein CASSFGASGYEQYF.

The chain employs TRBV7-8 and TRBJ1-1; possibly TRBD1 for D (6 bases). This CDR3 spans 13 amino acids. V was cut by 2 bases and J by 4 bases, with 8 bases left in between. Germline values: CDR1 SGHVS, CDR2 FQNEAQ. The CDR3 loop is CASSLIRGTEAFF. In nucleotides, the CDR3 is TGTGCCAGCAGCTTAATCAGGGGCACTGAAGCTTTCTTT.

The chain employs TRBV7-6 and TRBJ2-5; no clear D gene. The V gene's germline CDR1 is SGHVS and CDR2 FNYEAQ. This CDR3 has 16 amino acids. The V end was cut by 0 bases, the J end by 1 base, with 12 bases between. This CDR3 reads CASSLAALWSQETQYF. CDR3 nucleotides: TGTGCCAGCAGCTTAGCGGCCCTTTGGAGCCAAGAGACCCAGTACTTC.

The sample holds a few counts of this clone. The chain has TRBV21-1 and TRBJ2-2; the DNA was not used to check the table's D call, TRBD1. TRBV21-1 is a listed pseudogene. CDR3 length equals 14 residues. This CDR3 reads CASGYGQGRAGAVF. Written as DNA, the CDR3 is TGTGCCAGCGGTTACGGACAGGGGAGAGCGGGAGCTGTTTTT.

The V and J genes are TRBV6-6 and TRBJ1-2; D might be TRBD1 (5 bases). This CDR3 has 15 amino acids. Trimming took 6 bases from V and 0 from J, leaving 14 bases between them. Germline V gives CDR1 MNHNY, CDR2 SVGAGI (reference sequence). The CDR3 is CASSYTGLSNYGYTF. The CDR3 region has the DNA TGTGCCAGCAGCTATACAGGCCTATCTAACTATGGCTACACCTTC.

A single count supports this clone. V gene TRBV2 combines with J gene TRBJ2-2; 9 bases line up with TRBD2. Unmatched junction bases numbered 10, after V lost 6 bases and J lost 2 bases. Germline CDR1 SNHLY, CDR2 FYNNEI. The CDR3 has 17 residues. DNA of the CDR3: TGTGCCAGCAGGAGCATCCCTAGCGGGGTAAACACCGGGGAGCTGTTTTTT. As protein: CASRSIPSGVNTGELFF. Using reference TRBV2 and TRBJ2-2 for the parts outside the CDR3, the full variable domain is EPEVTQTPSHQVTQMGQEVILRCVPISNHLYFYWYRQILGQKVEFLVSFYNNEISEKSEIFDDQFSVERPDGSNFTLKIRSTKLEDSAMYFCASRSIPSGVNTGELFFGEGSRLTVL.

The chain combines TRBV19 with TRBJ2-6; maybe TRBD2 (5 bases). Germline lookup yields CDR1 LNHDA and CDR2 SQIVND (reference sequence). V was shortened by 7 bases and J by 0 bases, with 13 bases between the two germline ends. The CDR3 length is 16 residues. This chain's CDR3 is CASKEGRTSGANVLTF. As DNA, the CDR3 is TGTGCCAGTAAAGAGGGCCGGACCTCTGGGGCCAACGTCCTGACTTTC.

The chain carries TRBV30 and TRBJ2-3; 7 nucleotides match TRBD2. This CDR3 has 13 amino acids. J gave up 3 bases and V 3 bases, and 3 bases lay outside the gene matches. Germline V CDR1 and CDR2: GTSNPN, SVGIG (reference sequence). The CDR3: CAWSPSGTDTQYF. DNA for the CDR3: TGTGCCTGGAGCCCTAGCGGTACAGATACGCAGTATTTT.

V usage is TRBV2 and J usage is TRBJ2-1; tentative D call: TRBD2 (5 bases). Trimming removed 3 bases at V and 2 bases at J, with 8 bases between. Germline lookup yields CDR1 SNHLY and CDR2 FYNNEI. This CDR3 spans 14 amino acids. The CDR3: CASSEDSTYNEQFF. The CDR3, as DNA: TGTGCCAGCAGTGAGGACTCGACCTACAATGAGCAGTTCTTC. The full variable domain, in which reference TRBV2 and TRBJ2-1 provide the parts outside the CDR3, is EPEVTQTPSHQVTQMGQEVILRCVPISNHLYFYWYRQILGQKVEFLVSFYNNEISEKSEIFDDQFSVERPDGSNFTLKIRSTKLEDSAMYFCASSEDSTYNEQFFGPGTRLTVL.

The chain's CDR3 is CASSHTVRTGVVGELFF. Here the CDR3 DNA reads TGTGCCAGCAGCCACACAGTCCGGACAGGGGTGGTCGGGGAGCTGTTTTTT. The chain carries TRBV7-2 and TRBJ2-2; 9 nucleotides match TRBD1. V lost 5 bases, J lost 7 bases, and 14 bases stayed unmatched. The CDR3 consists of 17 residues. The germline CDR1 and CDR2 sequences are SGHTA and FQGNSA.

The chain uses TRBV9 and TRBJ2-1; the match to TRBD2 covers 8 bases. CDR1 and CDR2 (germline): SGDLS, YYNGEE. The CDR3 runs 15 residues. V was clipped by 4 bases and J by 5 bases; unmatched bases: 8. The CDR3: CASSLTSGRDNEQFF. The CDR3 nucleotides are TGTGCCAGCAGCTTGACCAGCGGGAGAGACAATGAGCAGTTCTTC.

This clone was picked up a small number of times. V is TRBV18 and J is TRBJ2-7; 9 positions match TRBD1. CDR1 and CDR2 from the germline V gene are KGHSH and LQKENI. V was pared by 3 bases and J by 0 bases, with 0 bases of the junction left unmatched. The CDR3 totals 14 residues. In DNA form, the CDR3 reads TGTGCCAGCTCACCGACAGGGGGCTCCTACGAGCAGTACTTC. Translated, it gives CASSPTGGSYEQYF.